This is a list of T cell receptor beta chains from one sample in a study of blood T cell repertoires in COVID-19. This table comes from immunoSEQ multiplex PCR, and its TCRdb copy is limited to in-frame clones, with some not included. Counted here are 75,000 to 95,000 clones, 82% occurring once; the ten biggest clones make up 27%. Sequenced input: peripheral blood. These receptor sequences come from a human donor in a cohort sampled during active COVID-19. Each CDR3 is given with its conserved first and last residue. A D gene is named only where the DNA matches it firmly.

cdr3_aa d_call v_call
CASSVQGSILHSYGYTF NA TRBV9
CASSQVTGGYGYTF TRBD1 TRBV3-1/TRBV3-2
CASSRLAESSYNEQFF TRBD2 TRBV3-1/TRBV3-2
CASRQGTDTQYF NA TRBV5-1
CASSQRFQGPYEQYF NA TRBV28
CATSDLRSPQETQYF NA TRBV24-1
CASSYENSPLHF NA TRBV7-8
CASSLGGQGGYEQYF NA TRBV7-9
CATRDSSNSPLHF TRBD1 TRBV15
CASSPGTNQPQHF NA TRBV18
CASSLGGTKSYEQYF NA TRBV5-1
CASSLSSGYSYEQYF NA TRBV27
CASSENRDRIYNEQFF TRBD1 TRBV5-1
CSVEGATGGYEQYF TRBD1 TRBV29-1
CAWSGWGAYEQYF NA TRBV30
CASSQAGGRYNEQFF TRBD2 TRBV4-1
CASSFELAGVNSYNEQFF TRBD2 TRBV27
CASSLWGAGTDTQYF NA TRBV28
CASSLDAGRQFF NA TRBV5-1